These T cell receptor beta chains were read from a single sample in a study of blood T cell repertoires in COVID-19. Produced via immunoSEQ multiplex PCR; TCRdb's table is partial and in-frame only. The data hold 34,000 or so clones, with around 90% observed a single time. Sample: peripheral blood. These receptors originate from a man aged 50 to 60 with active or convalescent COVID-19. The CDR3 runs from the conserved cysteine through the conserved F or W. The D gene is left open where the match is weak. The size of a clone is reported for some rows only, either as once, few or many, or as a class for expanded clones.

clone size: .; J gene: TRBJ2-3; V gene: TRBV7-9; D gene: .; CDR3 DNA: TGTGCCAGCAGCTTAGGGTGGCAGGGGTCCTTCGCAGATACGCAGTATTTT; CDR3 protein: CASSLGWQGSFADTQYF
clone size: .; J gene: TRBJ2-2; V gene: TRBV11-2; D gene: TRBD2; CDR3 DNA: TGTGCCAGCAGCCTAGCGGGAGCGGGCACCGGGGAGCTGTTTTTT; CDR3 protein: CASSLAGAGTGELFF
clone size: .; J gene: TRBJ2-2; V gene: TRBV5-1; D gene: TRBD2; CDR3 DNA: TGCGCCAGCCGGGGGGGGCCAGCGGTCGGGGAGCTGTTTTTT; CDR3 protein: CASRGGPAVGELFF
clone size: .; J gene: TRBJ2-7; V gene: TRBV7-2; D gene: TRBD2; CDR3 DNA: TGTGCCAGCCGGACTAGCGGGAGTGTGATTTACGAGCAGTACTTC; CDR3 protein: CASRTSGSVIYEQYF
clone size: .; J gene: TRBJ2-3; V gene: TRBV9; D gene: TRBD2; CDR3 DNA: TGTGCCAGCAGCGTAGATTCGGGAGGCCACACAGATACGCAGTATTTT; CDR3 protein: CASSVDSGGHTDTQYF
clone size: .; J gene: TRBJ1-4; V gene: TRBV9; D gene: .; CDR3 DNA: TGTGCCAGCAGCGTAGCGGGTGAAAAACTGTTTTTT; CDR3 protein: CASSVAGEKLFF
clone size: .; J gene: TRBJ2-7; V gene: TRBV7-2; D gene: TRBD2; CDR3 DNA: TGTGCCAGCAGCCCTAGGACTAGTGCTTACGAGCAGTACTTC; CDR3 protein: CASSPRTSAYEQYF
clone size: once; J gene: TRBJ2-1; V gene: TRBV4-3; D gene: .; CDR3 DNA: TGCGCCAGCAGCCAAGATGGGACTCCCGACTCCTACAATGAGCAGTTCTTC; CDR3 protein: CASSQDGTPDSYNEQFF
clone size: .; J gene: TRBJ1-5; V gene: TRBV28; D gene: .; CDR3 DNA: TGTGCCAGCAGTCGCAGATATCAGCCCCAGCATTTT; CDR3 protein: CASSRRYQPQHF
clone size: .; J gene: TRBJ2-5; V gene: TRBV11-3; D gene: .; CDR3 DNA: TGTGCCAGCCTTGGCGGCCAAGAGACCCAGTACTTC; CDR3 protein: CASLGGQETQYF
clone size: .; J gene: TRBJ2-5; V gene: TRBV5-4; D gene: .; CDR3 DNA: TGTGCCAGCAGCTTCCCCGGGGTCCAAGAGACCCAGTACTTC; CDR3 protein: CASSFPGVQETQYF
clone size: .; J gene: TRBJ2-5; V gene: TRBV9; D gene: TRBD2; CDR3 DNA: TGTGCCAGCAGCGTGGGACTAGCGGGAGTAGGCCAAGAGACCCAGTACTTC; CDR3 protein: CASSVGLAGVGQETQYF
clone size: once; J gene: TRBJ2-7; V gene: TRBV11-2; D gene: .; CDR3 DNA: TGTGCCAGCAGCTTAGTATCTCACGAGCAGTACTTC; CDR3 protein: CASSLVSHEQYF